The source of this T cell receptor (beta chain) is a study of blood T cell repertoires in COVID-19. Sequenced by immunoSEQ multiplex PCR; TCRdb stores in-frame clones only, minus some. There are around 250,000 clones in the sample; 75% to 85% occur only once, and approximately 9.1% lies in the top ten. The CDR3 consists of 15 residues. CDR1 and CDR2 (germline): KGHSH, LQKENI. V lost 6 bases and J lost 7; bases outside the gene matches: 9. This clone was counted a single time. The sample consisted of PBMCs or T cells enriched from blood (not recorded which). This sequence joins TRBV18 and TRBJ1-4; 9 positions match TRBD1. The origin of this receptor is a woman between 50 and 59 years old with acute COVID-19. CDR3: CASSEGQGLAEKLFF. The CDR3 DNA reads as TGTGCCAGCTCGGAGGGACAGGGTCTAGCTGAAAAACTGTTTTTT.